The rows below give T cell receptor beta chains drawn from one sample of a study of blood T cell repertoires in COVID-19. Sequencing used immunoSEQ multiplex PCR; TCRdb keeps in-frame clones, though not all of them. The table includes 300,000 to 350,000 clones, over 90% detected once. Sequences were obtained from PBMCs or T cells enriched from blood (not recorded which). The receptor source for this set is a woman in her twenties or thirties who had been exposed to COVID-19. Each CDR3 is given with its conserved first and last residue. The order of the fields is J gene, D gene, V gene, clone size, CDR3 DNA, CDR3 protein. A D gene is named only where the DNA matches it firmly. Clone sizes are given selectively: once, few, many, or a class where the clone is expanded.

TRBJ1-6	TRBD1	TRBV19	NA	TGTGCCAGTAGTCTCCAGGGGGGACCGGCTCCACCCCTCCACTTT	CASSLQGGPAPPLHF
TRBJ1-1	NA	TRBV7-9	NA	TGTGCCAGCAGCCAAAAGGGAGGATGGACTGAAGCTTTCTTT	CASSQKGGWTEAFF
TRBJ2-7	NA	TRBV7-9	NA	TGTGCCAGCAGCTTAGCGACAGGAGATAGCCTTTTCGAGCAGTACTTC	CASSLATGDSLFEQYF
TRBJ1-6	TRBD1	TRBV27	NA	TGTGCCAGCAGCTACCGACAGGGAAGATCACCCCTCCACTTT	CASSYRQGRSPLHF
TRBJ2-7	TRBD1	TRBV14	few	TGTGCCAGCAGCCAAGGGCAGGGGGCCTACGAGCAGTACTTC	CASSQGQGAYEQYF
TRBJ2-7	TRBD2	TRBV14	NA	TGTGCCAGCAGCCAAACTAGCGGGGGAACCTACGAGCAGTACTTC	CASSQTSGGTYEQYF
TRBJ1-2	TRBD1	TRBV5-1	NA	TGCGCCAGCAGCAGTGGACAGGGGGTCAGCTATGGCTACACCTTC	CASSSGQGVSYGYTF
TRBJ1-5	NA	TRBV7-8	NA	TGTGCCAGCAGCCGGTATAGCAATCAGCCCCAGCATTTT	CASSRYSNQPQHF
TRBJ2-7	NA	TRBV7-2	NA	TGTGCCAGCAGCGCTGGCCCCGCAGGCGAGCAGTACTTC	CASSAGPAGEQYF
TRBJ1-6	NA	TRBV5-1	NA	TGCGCCAGCAGCACTGGTGAGGGTAGGAGAAATTCACCCCTCCACTTT	CASSTGEGRRNSPLHF
TRBJ2-1	NA	TRBV27	NA	TGTGCCAGCAATAACTCCATTGCTTTCCCGACACGTTCCTGCAATGAGCAGTTCTTC	CASNNSIAFPTRSCNEQFF
TRBJ2-7	TRBD2	TRBV4-1	NA	TGCGCCAGCAGCCAAGTCGGGGTGGCGGGGGGGCCCAACGAGCAGTACTTC	CASSQVGVAGGPNEQYF
TRBJ1-1	NA	TRBV7-2	NA	TGTGCCAGCAGCCCCGTTGGGGGGGCAACTGAAGCTTTCTTT	CASSPVGGATEAFF
TRBJ1-6	NA	TRBV19	NA	TGTGCCAGTATGGACAGCTCCTATAATTCACCCCTCCACTTT	CASMDSSYNSPLHF
TRBJ2-2	NA	TRBV27	NA	TGTGCCAGCGCACGGAGCAGAGGGGAGCTGTTTTTT	CASARSRGELFF
TRBJ1-1	NA	TRBV7-9	NA	TGTGCCAGCAGCTCCTTGAGGGCCGGGGAGGGGCTTGACACTGAAGCTTTCTTT	CASSSLRAGEGLDTEAFF
TRBJ2-7	NA	TRBV6-5	once	TGTGCCAGCAGTTACCTGGCGGGGGCAAAGGTCTACGAGCAGTACTTC	CASSYLAGAKVYEQYF
TRBJ2-3	TRBD2	TRBV4-2	NA	TGTGCCAGCAGCCAAGAAGGACGAGCGGGGGGGCCGCGAGATACGCAGTATTTT	CASSQEGRAGGPRDTQYF
TRBJ1-6	NA	TRBV3-1/TRBV3-2	NA	TGTGCCAGCAGCCAACGGGGTTATTCACCCCTCCACTTT	CASSQRGYSPLHF
TRBJ2-7	TRBD2	TRBV7-6	NA	TGTGCCAGCAGCTTCGGACTAGCGGGGGGAACGTCCTTCTACGAGCAGTACTTC	CASSFGLAGGTSFYEQYF
TRBJ1-2	TRBD1	TRBV27	once	TGTGCCAGCAGTTTGACAGGGGGGGTGAGCTATGGCTACACCTTC	CASSLTGGVSYGYTF
TRBJ2-6	TRBD2	TRBV19	NA	TGTGCCAGTAACTCCCGGGGGGGGAGCTCTGGGGCCAACGTCCTGACTTTC	CASNSRGGSSGANVLTF
TRBJ2-3	NA	TRBV2	NA	TGTGCCAGCAGGGCGGGACAGCTAGATACGCAGTATTTT	CASRAGQLDTQYF
TRBJ2-6	TRBD1	TRBV7-9	NA	TGTGCCAGCAGACCGGGACAGTATAGCTCTGGGGCCAACGTCCTGACTTTC	CASRPGQYSSGANVLTF
TRBJ1-6	NA	TRBV5-1	NA	TGCGCCAGCAAACTACAGGGCGATTCACCCCTCCACTTT	CASKLQGDSPLHF
TRBJ1-4	NA	TRBV5-4	NA	TGTGCCAGCAGCTCCGGGGGGTCAACTAATGAAAAACTGTTTTTT	CASSSGGSTNEKLFF
TRBJ1-4	TRBD1	TRBV19	NA	TGTGCCAGTAGTATCAGGGGGCAAGGTGGAAAACTGTTTTTT	CASSIRGQGGKLFF
TRBJ1-2	NA	TRBV4-1	once	TGCGCCAGCAGCCAAGTGAAGAGCTCGGGCTACACCTTC	CASSQVKSSGYTF
TRBJ2-2	NA	TRBV6-5	few	TGTGCCAGCAACCTATTACCAAACACCGGGGAGCTGTTTTTT	CASNLLPNTGELFF
TRBJ2-1	TRBD2	TRBV2	NA	TGTGCCATTTCAACTAGCGGGGGGAGGAATGAGCAGTTCTTC	CAISTSGGRNEQFF
TRBJ1-2	NA	TRBV5-6	once	TGTGCCAGCAGCTTACGCAGGGCCCATGGCTACACCTTC	CASSLRRAHGYTF
TRBJ1-2	TRBD1	TRBV11-3	NA	TGTGCCAGCAGCTTAGAGGGCAGGGGACAGGTGTCTGATGGCTACACCTTC	CASSLEGRGQVSDGYTF